The 27 T cell receptor beta chains below come from one sample, sequenced in a study of cytomegalovirus exposure and HLA in healthy donors. A multiplex PCR was run with 60 Vbeta primers and 13 Jbeta primers. The repertoire was sequenced with immunoSEQ multiplex PCR; TCRdb's copy has only in-frame clones and lacks some. The record lists some 80,000 clones, of which the ten most abundant hold about an eighth. Sequencing used PBMCs. These receptors all come from a man between 45 and 60 years old in good health and CMV-seropositive.

The rearrangement uses TRBV5-1 and TRBJ2-5, with no clear D. This CDR3 region has 13 residues. V lost 4 bases, J lost 0 bases, and 7 bases lay in between. CDR1 SGHRS and CDR2 YFSETQ come from the germline V gene. The CDR3 DNA reads TGCGCCAGCAGCGACTTGTACCAAGAGACCCAGTACTTC. Translated: CASSDLYQETQYF. Full variable domain (outside the CDR3, taken from reference TRBV5-1 and TRBJ2-5): KAGVTQTPRYLIKTRGQQVTLSCSPISGHRSVSWYQQTPGQGLQFLFEYFSETQRNKGNFPGRFSGRQFSNSRSEMNVSTLELGDSALYLCASSDLYQETQYFGPGTRLLVL.

V and J are TRBV29-1 and TRBJ2-3; TRBD2 agrees at 13 bases. CDR1 SQVTM and CDR2 ANQGSEA come from the germline V gene. This CDR3 has 16 residues. Germline trimming cut 1 base from V and 3 bases from J; bases unmatched to any gene: 4. The CDR3 region has the DNA TGCAGCGTTGAAGGGGAGACTAGCGGGAGGACAGATACGCAGTATTTT. As protein: CSVEGETSGRTDTQYF.

The J gene is TRBJ2-1, the V gene TRBV29-1; 8 bases map to TRBD2. V shed 7 bases, J shed 8 bases, and the junction held 10 bases outside the gene matches. This CDR3 comprises 13 residues. Per the germline V gene, CDR1 is SQVTM and CDR2 is ANQGSEA. Here the CDR3 DNA reads TGCAGCGCCTCGGGAGGGGGTGCCGATGAGCAGTTCTTC. It is translated as CSASGGGADEQFF.

J is TRBJ2-1 and V is TRBV19; 9 positions match TRBD2. In germline, CDR1 is LNHDA, CDR2 SQIVND (reference sequence). The CDR3 is made up of 14 amino acids. The trim removed 6 bases at V and 5 bases at J, leaving 5 bases unmatched. CDR3 protein: CASRGLAGDNEQFF. As DNA, the CDR3 is TGTGCCAGTAGAGGGTTAGCGGGAGACAATGAGCAGTTCTTC.

V and J are TRBV30 and TRBJ1-2, with TRBD1 matching over 7 bases. The CDR3 covers 15 residues. Germline trimming cut 7 bases from V and 7 bases from J; bases unmatched to any gene: 18. CDR1 GTSNPN and CDR2 SVGIG come from the germline V gene (reference sequence). The CDR3 DNA is TGTGCCTCAGGGACCCGACAGGGTGTTTATCTTGGCTACACCTTC. Protein sequence: CASGTRQGVYLGYTF.

The genes are TRBV5-1 and TRBJ2-5; 7 bases map to TRBD2. Germline V lookup: CDR1 SGHRS, CDR2 YFSETQ. The CDR3 runs 14 residues. The V gene end was trimmed by 1 base and the J gene end by 7 bases; junction bases not matched to a gene: 7. CDR3 sequence: CASSLSGGEVTQYF. CDR3 DNA: TGCGCCAGCAGCTTGTCGGGAGGCGAGGTGACCCAGTACTTC.

The V call is TRBV5-1, the J call TRBJ2-2, with 7 bases identical to TRBD2. CDR3 size: 16 residues. J was trimmed by 6 bases and V by 0 bases; bases with no gene match: 8. Looked up from germline, CDR1 is SGHRS and CDR2 is YFSETQ. CDR3 residues: CASSLAGGRASGELFF. The CDR3 DNA sequence: TGCGCCAGCAGCTTGGCGGGGGGACGGGCCTCCGGGGAGCTGTTTTTT.

The V call is TRBV9, the J call TRBJ1-1, with D uncertain. CDR1 and CDR2 (germline): SGDLS, YYNGEE. The CDR3 loop spans 14 amino acids. Between the trimmed V and J ends, which lost 0 bases and 2 bases, there was a span of 8 bases. CDR3 amino acids: CASSVGLSNTEAFF. CDR3 DNA sequence: TGTGCCAGCAGCGTAGGGCTTTCAAACACTGAAGCTTTCTTT.

The chain carries TRBV6-5 and TRBJ1-1; the D gene is possibly TRBD1 (5 bases). CDR3 size: 14 residues. Trimming removed 6 bases at V and 0 bases at J, with 11 bases between. Germline V gene data show CDR1 as MNHEY and CDR2 as SVGAGI. The CDR3 is CASRTVPMNTEAFF. CDR3 nucleotide sequence: TGTGCCAGCAGGACAGTGCCCATGAACACTGAAGCTTTCTTT.

This chain joins TRBV6-1 and TRBJ1-5; TRBD1 might be the D (5 bases). V was pared by 2 bases and J by 2 bases, with 10 bases between. The CDR3 totals 15 residues. Germline values: CDR1 MNHNS, CDR2 SASEGT. This CDR3 is CASSEPRVGNQPQHF. CDR3 bases: TGTGCCAGCAGTGAACCCAGGGTGGGCAATCAGCCCCAGCATTTT.

This chain links TRBV7-2 with TRBJ1-1; maybe TRBD1 (6 bases). V lost 1 base and J lost 4, with 10 bases in between. The CDR3 totals 14 residues. CDR1 is SGHTA and CDR2 is FQGNSA in the germline V gene. CDR3 DNA sequence: TGTGCCAGCAGCTTAGGACAGGTATTCACTGAAGCTTTCTTT. Encoded protein: CASSLGQVFTEAFF.

This chain uses TRBV19 with TRBJ2-7; weak D call: TRBD1 (6 bases). The CDR3 spans 13 residues. Germline loops: CDR1 LNHDA, CDR2 SQIVND (reference sequence). V was shortened by 5 bases and J by 2 bases, with 10 bases between the two germline ends. DNA of the CDR3: TGTGCCAGTAGTCTGACAGGCCCCTACGAGCAGTACTTC. This sequence encodes CASSLTGPYEQYF. Complete variable domain (other parts from reference TRBV19 and TRBJ2-7): DGGITQSPKYLFRKEGQNVTLSCEQNLNHDAMYWYRQDPGQGLRLIYYSQIVNDFQKGDIAEGYSVSREKKESFPLTVTSAQKNPTAFYLCASSLTGPYEQYFGPGTRLTVT.

The chain recombines TRBV5-4 with TRBJ1-2, with TRBD1 matching 7 bases. Germline CDR1 and CDR2: SGHNT and YYREEE (reference sequence). CDR3 length equals 13 residues. Trimming took 4 bases from V and 6 from J; bases not matched to a gene: 6. The CDR3 coding sequence is TGTGCCAGCAGCCTACAGGGGACAAATGGCTACACCTTC. It translates to CASSLQGTNGYTF.

The chain couples TRBV5-1 to TRBJ1-1; D is uncertain. V lost 2 bases to trimming and J lost 4 bases, with 12 bases between them. The CDR3 runs to 14 residues. Looked up from germline, CDR1 is SGHRS and CDR2 is YFSETQ. This CDR3 reads CASSLSGVGTEAFF. The DNA of the CDR3 is TGCGCCAGCAGCTTATCGGGAGTTGGCACTGAAGCTTTCTTT.

The V call is TRBV29-1, the J call TRBJ1-1; D may be TRBD1 (6 bases). The germline V gene encodes CDR1 SQVTM and CDR2 ANQGSEA. The CDR3 runs to 13 residues. V lost 8 bases and J 0 bases, leaving 13 bases between the germline ends. CDR3 sequence (DNA): TGCAGCTCGTTGGGGGACATGAACACTGAAGCTTTCTTT. Translation gives CSSLGDMNTEAFF.

The chain is built from TRBV7-9 and TRBJ2-1; 10 nucleotides align to TRBD1. The ends lost 4 bases at V and 5 bases at J; junction bases unmatched: 5. The CDR3 sequence is 15 residues long. In germline, CDR1 is SEHNR, CDR2 FQNEAQ (reference sequence). This CDR3 reads CASSSTGTGDNEQFF. The CDR3 nucleotides read TGTGCCAGCAGCTCCACCGGGACAGGGGACAATGAGCAGTTCTTC.

The J gene is TRBJ2-5, the V gene TRBV4-1; TRBD2 aligns across 10 bases. Losses at the gene ends were 0 bases for V and 4 bases for J; bases not matched to a gene: 11. The V gene's germline CDR1 is MGHRA and CDR2 YSYEKL. The CDR3 has 18 amino acids. The CDR3 sequence is CASSQEMGSGGIGETQYF. CDR3 sequence (DNA): TGCGCCAGCAGCCAAGAGATGGGTAGCGGGGGGATAGGAGAGACCCAGTACTTC.

This chain connects TRBV11-2 to TRBJ2-2, with 13 nucleotides matching TRBD2. Germline V lookup: CDR1 SGHAT, CDR2 FQNNGV. J lost 5 bases, V lost 5 bases, and 8 bases had no gene match. The CDR3 spans 17 residues. The DNA for the CDR3 is TGTGCCAGCAGCGTACCGGGACTAGCGGGAAGAACCGGGGAGCTGTTTTTT. It translates to CASSVPGLAGRTGELFF.

The V call is TRBV7-3, the J call TRBJ2-2; 9 nucleotides line up with TRBD1. The CDR3 consists of 14 residues. V shed 5 bases, J shed 8 bases, and the junction held 6 bases outside the gene matches. From germline, CDR1 is SGHTA and CDR2 FQGTGA. In nucleotides, the CDR3 is TGTGCCAGCAGCCAACAGGGGGCAGCGGGGGAGCTGTTTTTT. Encoded protein: CASSQQGAAGELFF.

The V and J genes are TRBV2 and TRBJ2-1; the match to TRBD1 covers 7 bases. The germline V gene encodes CDR1 SNHLY and CDR2 FYNNEI. The CDR3 contains 16 residues. J was trimmed by 4 bases and V by 5 bases; bases with no gene match: 11. CDR3: CASSSQTGLAYNEQFF. The DNA for the CDR3 is TGTGCCAGCAGTTCCCAGACAGGGCTCGCGTACAATGAGCAGTTCTTC.

V is TRBV30 and J is TRBJ1-5; D not certain. CDR3 length equals 13 residues. Looked up from germline, CDR1 is GTSNPN and CDR2 is SVGIG (reference sequence). The V end lost 0 bases, the J end lost 5 bases, and 8 bases lay between the germline ends. The CDR3 coding sequence is TGTGCCTGGAGTGTAAAGCGAGATCAGCCCCAGCATTTT. Translating it yields CAWSVKRDQPQHF.

Turning to this clone: This sample includes further DNA sequences coding for the same CDR3. The V call is TRBV9, the J call TRBJ2-7; possibly TRBD1 for D (6 bases). CDR3 length equals 14 residues. Per the germline V gene, CDR1 is SGDLS and CDR2 is YYNGEE. The V end lost 3 bases, the J end lost 4 bases, and 14 bases lay between the germline ends. The chain's CDR3 is CASSGTGRGYEQYF. In DNA form, the CDR3 reads TGTGCCAGCAGCGGAACGGGAAGGGGGTACGAGCAGTACTTC.

The chain joins TRBV5-1 to TRBJ2-5; TRBD2 agrees at 7 bases. This CDR3 region has 16 residues. Per the germline V gene, CDR1 is SGHRS and CDR2 is YFSETQ. With V trimmed by 4 bases and J by 2 bases, 11 bases remained unmatched. For the CDR3, the DNA is TGCGCCAGCAGCCCCAGGACCCTCGGGGGGCAAGAGACCCAGTACTTC. As protein: CASSPRTLGGQETQYF.

This rearrangement joins TRBV6-1 to TRBJ1-2; 7 bases map to TRBD1. V shed 6 bases and J 8 bases; nucleotides not matched to a gene: 15. Germline lookup yields CDR1 MNHNS and CDR2 SASEGT. This CDR3 has 15 amino acids. CDR3 amino acids: CASSPTPGGRRGYTF. As DNA, the CDR3 is TGTGCCAGCAGCCCCACGCCAGGGGGACGTAGGGGCTACACCTTC.

V gene TRBV5-1 combines with J gene TRBJ2-5; no reliable D call. This CDR3 comprises 12 residues. Germline loops: CDR1 SGHRS, CDR2 YFSETQ. Trimming took off 8 bases at V and 3 bases at J, with 11 bases between the two ends. CDR3 nucleotide sequence: TGCGCCAGTTCCACTTCCAAAGAGACCCAGTACTTC. It encodes CASSTSKETQYF. The entire variable domain, with the rest obtained from reference TRBV5-1 and TRBJ2-5, is as follows: KAGVTQTPRYLIKTRGQQVTLSCSPISGHRSVSWYQQTPGQGLQFLFEYFSETQRNKGNFPGRFSGRQFSNSRSEMNVSTLELGDSALYLCASSTSKETQYFGPGTRLLVL.

V and J are TRBV14 and TRBJ1-2; D is unclear. CDR1 is SGHDN, CDR2 FVKESK, per germline. The V and J ends lost 6 bases and 3 bases respectively, with 11 bases between them. The CDR3 contains 13 residues. The CDR3 loop is CASSSERHYGYTF. CDR3 coding DNA: TGTGCCAGCAGTTCCGAGAGGCACTATGGCTACACCTTC.

This sequence joins TRBV23-1 and TRBJ1-2, with TRBD1 as a possible D gene (6 bases). TRBV23-1 is treated as an ORF (open reading frame) with a function not yet certain. V was pared by 4 bases and J by 3 bases, with 9 bases between. The CDR3 has 13 amino acids. The CDR3 nucleotides are TGCGCCAGCAGTCGGAAGGGGGACTATGGCTACACCTTC. Translating it yields CASSRKGDYGYTF.